Presented here are 5 T cell receptor beta chains from one specimen sequenced in a study of cytomegalovirus exposure and HLA in healthy donors. The repertoire was sequenced with immunoSEQ multiplex PCR; TCRdb's copy has only in-frame clones and lacks some. The sample consists of around 71,000 clones, approximately 94% of them appearing once. The sample was PBMCs. The receptors here all came from a young man in good health and CMV-seropositive.

The chain employs TRBV15 and TRBJ1-1; 11 nucleotides agree with TRBD1. The CDR3 totals 16 residues. V lost 1 base to trimming and J lost 1 base; unmatched junction nucleotides: 2. CDR1 and CDR2 (germline): LNHNV, YYDKDF (reference sequence). CDR3: CATSRGTGGWNTEAFF. The CDR3 DNA reads TGTGCCACCAGCAGAGGGACAGGGGGCTGGAACACTGAAGCTTTCTTT. The full variable domain, with the rest looked up from reference TRBV15 and TRBJ1-1, is DAMVIQNPRYQVTQFGKPVTLSCSQTLNHNVMYWYQQKSSQAPKLLFHYYDKDFNNEADTPDNFQSRRPNTSFCFLDIRSPGLGDTAMYLCATSRGTGGWNTEAFFGQGTRLTVV.

V gene TRBV5-6 combines with J gene TRBJ2-7, with D tentatively TRBD1 (5 bases). V was cut by 0 bases and J by 4 bases, with 8 bases left in between. The CDR3 spans 13 residues. The germline CDR1 and CDR2 sequences are SGHDT and YYEEEE. CDR3 loop: CASSLVGPYEQYF. The CDR3 coding sequence is TGTGCCAGCAGCTTGGTGGGGCCGTACGAGCAGTACTTC.

The chain combines TRBV6-6 with TRBJ1-2; D unclear. In germline, CDR1 is MNHNY, CDR2 SVGAGI (reference sequence). The CDR3 extends over 16 amino acids. Trimming took 2 bases from V and 7 from J, leaving 20 bases between them. For the CDR3, the DNA is TGTGCCAGCAGTTACACTCGAACGGGTCTTATATCTGGCTACACCTTC. Its protein is CASSYTRTGLISGYTF.

The rearrangement joins TRBV5-3 to TRBJ2-6, with D uncertain. TRBV5-3 is assigned to the ORF class and has an uncertain function. CDR3 length equals 16 residues. V was trimmed by 0 bases and J by 0 bases, leaving 7 bases between them. In nucleotides, the CDR3 is TGTGCCAGAAGCTTGGACCAGTACTCTGGGGCCAACGTCCTGACTTTC. As protein: CARSLDQYSGANVLTF.

This sequence joins TRBV2 and TRBJ1-3; D ambiguous. Trimming shortened V by 2 bases and J by 4 bases, and 15 bases separated the two germline ends. The CDR3 extends over 16 amino acids. The germline V gene encodes CDR1 SNHLY and CDR2 FYNNEI. The CDR3 DNA reads as TGTGCCAGCAGTGAAAATCCCCCCCCGAGGGGAAACACCATATATTTT. Residues: CASSENPPPRGNTIYF.